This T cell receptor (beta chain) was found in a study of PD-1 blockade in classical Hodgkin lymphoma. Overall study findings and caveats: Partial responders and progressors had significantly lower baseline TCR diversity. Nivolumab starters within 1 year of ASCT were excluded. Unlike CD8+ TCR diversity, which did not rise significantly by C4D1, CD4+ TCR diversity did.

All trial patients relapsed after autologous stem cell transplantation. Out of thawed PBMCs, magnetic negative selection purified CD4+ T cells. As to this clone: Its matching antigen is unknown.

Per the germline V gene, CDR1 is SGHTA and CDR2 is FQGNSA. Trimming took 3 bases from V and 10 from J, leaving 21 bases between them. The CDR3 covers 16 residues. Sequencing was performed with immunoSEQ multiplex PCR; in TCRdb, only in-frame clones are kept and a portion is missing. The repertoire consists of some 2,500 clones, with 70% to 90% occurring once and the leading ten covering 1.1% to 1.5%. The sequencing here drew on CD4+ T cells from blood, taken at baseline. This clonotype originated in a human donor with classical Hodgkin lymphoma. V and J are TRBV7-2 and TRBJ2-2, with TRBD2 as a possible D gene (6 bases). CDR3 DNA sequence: TGTGCCAGCAGCTTTGGCGGGAAGGGGTTGTTTTTGGAGCTGTTTTTT. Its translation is CASSFGGKGLFLELFF.